The clone carrying this T cell receptor (beta chain) was seen a single time. The data stem from a study of blood T cell repertoires in COVID-19. Study information: The United States, Italy and Spain provided the acute and convalescent COVID-19 samples.

Only in-frame clones appear in the TCRdb table, and some are missing; sequencing was by immunoSEQ multiplex PCR. The sample has approximately 250,000 clones, around 89% seen once. The CDR3 extends over 17 amino acids. The V gene end was trimmed by 0 bases and the J gene end by 1 base; junction bases not matched to a gene: 3. Looked up from germline, CDR1 is SGHRS and CDR2 is YFSETQ. This chain joins TRBV5-1 and TRBJ1-6, with 8 bases fitting TRBD1. Sequences were obtained from PBMCs or T cells enriched from blood (not recorded which). The source of this sequence is a woman in her twenties or thirties who had recovered from COVID-19. CDR3 DNA sequence: TGCGCCAGCAGCTTGGGACAGGGGAGTTCCTATAATTCACCCCTCCACTTT. Its protein product is CASSLGQGSSYNSPLHF.